The rows below give T cell receptor beta chains drawn from one sample of a study of monozygotic twins with inflammatory bowel disease. Reprocessing the 5' RACE reads, TCRdb reports a single entry for every CDR3 protein and omits DNA. The sample totals a few hundred thousand distinct CDR3 sequences. The sample comprised blood. These receptors were collected from a human donor with ulcerative colitis or Crohn's disease, or a healthy co-twin of an affected twin (not recorded which). The CDR3 runs from the conserved cysteine through the conserved F or W.

CDR3 length: 13; J gene: TRBJ2-2; V gene: TRBV5-1; CDR3 protein: CASSLRDTGELFF
CDR3 length: 15; J gene: TRBJ2-2; V gene: TRBV7-3; CDR3 protein: CASSLNREVAGELFF
CDR3 length: 13; J gene: TRBJ1-1; V gene: TRBV5-4; CDR3 protein: CASSGGMNTEAFF
CDR3 length: 13; J gene: TRBJ1-1; V gene: TRBV25-1; CDR3 protein: CASSGQMNTEAFF
CDR3 length: 14; J gene: TRBJ1-2; V gene: TRBV12-3/TRBV12-4; CDR3 protein: CASRLAGERVGYTF
CDR3 length: 15; J gene: TRBJ1-3; V gene: TRBV5-1; CDR3 protein: CASSLDLGFGNTIYF
CDR3 length: 16; J gene: TRBJ2-7; V gene: TRBV15; CDR3 protein: CATSRDKGRGQLEQYF
CDR3 length: 17; J gene: TRBJ1-1; V gene: TRBV5-1; CDR3 protein: CASSLNGQEGGNTEAFF
CDR3 length: 13; J gene: TRBJ2-5; V gene: TRBV12-3/TRBV12-4; CDR3 protein: CASSLEGHETQYF
CDR3 length: 14; J gene: TRBJ2-5; V gene: TRBV20-1; CDR3 protein: CSARDRRVRETQYF
CDR3 length: 14; J gene: TRBJ1-1; V gene: TRBV6-1; CDR3 protein: CASSRLAGRTEAFF
CDR3 length: 12; J gene: TRBJ2-5; V gene: TRBV6-1; CDR3 protein: CASTYTIETQYF
CDR3 length: 13; J gene: TRBJ2-1; V gene: TRBV20-1; CDR3 protein: CSPRSGVQNEQFF
CDR3 length: 15; J gene: TRBJ1-6; V gene: TRBV19; CDR3 protein: CASQTASSYNSPLHF
CDR3 length: 16; J gene: TRBJ2-3; V gene: TRBV4-1; CDR3 protein: CASSPRGQVSTDTQYF
CDR3 length: 14; J gene: TRBJ2-7; V gene: TRBV11-2; CDR3 protein: CASSSGQGVSQQYF
CDR3 length: 15; J gene: TRBJ1-1; V gene: TRBV14; CDR3 protein: CASTSGTGGHTEALF
CDR3 length: 15; J gene: TRBJ2-5; V gene: TRBV6-5; CDR3 protein: CASSTSGGAAETQYF
CDR3 length: 17; J gene: TRBJ2-1; V gene: TRBV6-4; CDR3 protein: CASSDPITSGVNNEQFF
CDR3 length: 15; J gene: TRBJ2-5; V gene: TRBV3-1; CDR3 protein: CASSTPEHFQETQYF
CDR3 length: 17; J gene: TRBJ2-4; V gene: TRBV18; CDR3 protein: CASSPGGQGGAKNIQYF
CDR3 length: 17; J gene: TRBJ2-5; V gene: TRBV4-1; CDR3 protein: CASSREGRQGGVETQYF
CDR3 length: 15; J gene: TRBJ2-5; V gene: TRBV9; CDR3 protein: CASSSVEGAQETQYF
CDR3 length: 12; J gene: TRBJ2-5; V gene: TRBV7-2; CDR3 protein: CASSLRGEAQYF
CDR3 length: 14; J gene: TRBJ2-7; V gene: TRBV7-6; CDR3 protein: CASSLRTGSYEQYF
CDR3 length: 14; J gene: TRBJ1-1; V gene: TRBV5-5; CDR3 protein: CASSLVWRDTEAFF
CDR3 length: 14; J gene: TRBJ2-6; V gene: TRBV7-2; CDR3 protein: CASSLGGGANVLTF
CDR3 length: 17; J gene: TRBJ1-1; V gene: TRBV27; CDR3 protein: CASSLSILDIPMNEAFF
CDR3 length: 17; J gene: TRBJ2-1; V gene: TRBV12-3/TRBV12-4; CDR3 protein: CASSWAHKIETYNEQFF
CDR3 length: 14; J gene: TRBJ1-2; V gene: TRBV4-3; CDR3 protein: CASSQVTENYGYTF
CDR3 length: 16; J gene: TRBJ2-7; V gene: TRBV20-1; CDR3 protein: CSANTGTTSQIYEQYF
CDR3 length: 13; J gene: TRBJ2-2; V gene: TRBV25-1; CDR3 protein: CASSRKGAGELFF
CDR3 length: 16; J gene: TRBJ2-1; V gene: TRBV27; CDR3 protein: CASSQTPGTGLNEQFF
CDR3 length: 16; J gene: TRBJ2-3; V gene: TRBV7-2; CDR3 protein: CASSLSSVPGTDTQYF
CDR3 length: 16; J gene: TRBJ2-1; V gene: TRBV20-1; CDR3 protein: CSARDEASGKYNEQFF
CDR3 length: 16; J gene: TRBJ2-1; V gene: TRBV18; CDR3 protein: CASSPAVVVGHNEQFF
CDR3 length: 11; J gene: TRBJ2-5; V gene: TRBV5-6; CDR3 protein: CASSMARTQYF
CDR3 length: 17; J gene: TRBJ2-7; V gene: TRBV12-3/TRBV12-4; CDR3 protein: CASSPNSGTGASYEQYF
CDR3 length: 16; J gene: TRBJ1-6; V gene: TRBV12-3/TRBV12-4; CDR3 protein: CASSHHRQSYNSPLHF
CDR3 length: 13; J gene: TRBJ2-1; V gene: TRBV7-9; CDR3 protein: CASSFASVDEQFF
CDR3 length: 16; J gene: TRBJ1-5; V gene: TRBV18; CDR3 protein: CASSPLGGRGNQPQHF
CDR3 length: 12; J gene: TRBJ2-1; V gene: TRBV27; CDR3 protein: CASSLPGNEQFF
CDR3 length: 16; J gene: TRBJ1-6; V gene: TRBV5-1; CDR3 protein: CASSLGRGLYNSPLHF
CDR3 length: 16; J gene: TRBJ2-2; V gene: TRBV20-1; CDR3 protein: CSALVAGNLNTGELFF
CDR3 length: 17; J gene: TRBJ2-6; V gene: TRBV7-9; CDR3 protein: CASSPDIGFSGANVLTF
CDR3 length: 17; J gene: TRBJ1-2; V gene: TRBV7-2; CDR3 protein: CASSLPDRQILNYGYTF
CDR3 length: 11; J gene: TRBJ2-3; V gene: TRBV20-1; CDR3 protein: CSAWRLAGRYF
CDR3 length: 18; J gene: TRBJ2-2; V gene: TRBV7-2; CDR3 protein: CASSSATRTIAETGELFF
CDR3 length: 15; J gene: TRBJ2-7; V gene: TRBV27; CDR3 protein: CASSFRPQGVYEQYF
CDR3 length: 14; J gene: TRBJ2-2; V gene: TRBV4-3; CDR3 protein: CASSQADRPGELFF